One sample yielded the 22 T cell receptor beta chains listed below, sequenced in a study of blood T cell repertoires in COVID-19. Some clones are missing from TCRdb's copy, which holds only in-frame ones; the method was immunoSEQ multiplex PCR. This table holds some 410,000 clones, more than 75% found once. The sample taken for sequencing was PBMCs or T cells enriched from blood (not recorded which). These receptors were obtained from a woman in her 30s with acute COVID-19.

This chain uses TRBV30 with TRBJ1-1, with D possibly being TRBD1 (6 bases). CDR1 is GTSNPN, CDR2 SVGIG, per germline (reference sequence). The CDR3 is 14 residues long. Trimming removed 4 bases at V and 6 bases at J, with 18 bases between. CDR3 nucleotides: TGTGCCTGGATACCTGCGGGGGCGGGGGCTGAAGCTTTCTTT. Translating gives CAWIPAGAGAEAFF.

This clone was observed a few times. This chain connects TRBV7-9 to TRBJ1-5, with 7 bases identical to TRBD1. This CDR3 is 15 amino acids long. The germline V gene encodes CDR1 SEHNR and CDR2 FQNEAQ (reference sequence). The junction had 5 bases not matched to a gene; V was cut back by 0 bases and J by 6 bases. CDR3 protein: CASSLAGGAGQPQHF. The DNA of the CDR3 is TGTGCCAGCAGCTTAGCAGGGGGCGCCGGTCAGCCCCAGCATTTT.

The CDR3 region is CAWSVQVNEKLFF. DNA of the CDR3: TGTGCCTGGAGTGTACAGGTTAATGAAAAACTGTTTTTT. The V call is TRBV30, the J call TRBJ1-4; tentatively, D is TRBD1 (5 bases). The germline CDR1 and CDR2 sequences are GTSNPN and SVGIG (reference sequence). The CDR3 consists of 13 residues. V lost 0 bases to trimming and J lost 4 bases, with 6 bases between them.

The chain links TRBV29-1 to TRBJ1-2, with 9 bases matching TRBD1. V trimming: 5 bases; J trimming: 4 bases; junction bases outside the gene matches: 8. Germline CDR1 is SQVTM and CDR2 is ANQGSEA. There are 14 residues in the CDR3. In DNA form, the CDR3 reads TGCAGCGTTCCACAGGGGGCTGTGGGCTATGGCTACACCTTC. It specifies CSVPQGAVGYGYTF.

V is TRBV18 and J is TRBJ2-7; TRBD2 is a possible D gene (5 bases). V was clipped by 1 base and J by 9 bases, with 16 bases between them. Looked up from germline, CDR1 is KGHSH and CDR2 is LQKENI. The CDR3 length is 14 residues. The CDR3 loop reads CASSPLGIPTGQYF. Written as DNA, the CDR3 is TGTGCCAGCTCACCACTCGGGATTCCGACCGGGCAGTACTTC.

V and J are TRBV7-2 and TRBJ2-1; no firm D call. Germline CDR1 SGHTA, CDR2 FQGNSA. The V and J ends lost 3 bases and 5 bases respectively, with 8 bases between them. CDR3 length: 13 residues. The DNA for the CDR3 is TGTGCCAGCAGCTTGTCCCGCGACAATGAGCAGTTCTTC. Protein product: CASSLSRDNEQFF.

The chain joins TRBV19 to TRBJ2-2; D is possibly TRBD2 (5 bases). V lost 3 bases to trimming and J lost 3 bases, with 14 bases between them. The CDR3 is 16 residues long. Germline-derived CDR1 and CDR2 are LNHDA and SQIVND (reference sequence). The CDR3 spells CASSILGSPYTGELFF. CDR3 in DNA: TGTGCCAGTAGTATCTTAGGGAGTCCCTACACCGGGGAGCTGTTTTTT.

V and J are TRBV29-1 and TRBJ1-2; 12 nucleotides line up with TRBD1. The junction had 3 bases not matched to a gene; V was cut back by 1 base and J by 6 bases. The CDR3 has 14 amino acids. The germline gives CDR1 SQVTM, CDR2 ANQGSEA. For the CDR3, the DNA is TGCAGCGTTGAAGGGGACAGGGGGCTGAATGGCTACACCTTC. Translating it yields CSVEGDRGLNGYTF.

The chain has TRBV2 and TRBJ1-1, with D tentatively TRBD1 (5 bases). The CDR3 is made up of 14 amino acids. Per germline, CDR1 SNHLY and CDR2 FYNNEI. V dropped 11 bases and J dropped 10 bases, with 26 bases sitting between them. Here the CDR3 reads CAAGQARAPPVAFF. In DNA form, the CDR3 reads TGTGCCGCCGGGCAAGCCAGGGCCCCGCCTGTAGCTTTCTTT.

The V gene is TRBV2, the J gene TRBJ2-1, with TRBD2 matching over 8 bases. The CDR3 contains 14 residues. The V segment lost 7 bases and the J segment 0 bases; nucleotides outside the gene matches: 2. Germline V gives CDR1 SNHLY, CDR2 FYNNEI. This chain's CDR3 is CASKSGSSYNEQFF. The CDR3 DNA reads as TGTGCCAGCAAAAGCGGGAGCTCCTACAATGAGCAGTTCTTC. The entire variable domain, with the rest obtained from reference TRBV2 and TRBJ2-1, is as follows: EPEVTQTPSHQVTQMGQEVILRCVPISNHLYFYWYRQILGQKVEFLVSFYNNEISEKSEIFDDQFSVERPDGSNFTLKIRSTKLEDSAMYFCASKSGSSYNEQFFGPGTRLTVL.

The chain couples TRBV10-2 to TRBJ1-1; D ambiguous. V dropped 0 bases and J dropped 4 bases, with 12 bases sitting between them. This CDR3 contains 15 residues. CDR1 and CDR2 from the germline V gene are WSHSY and SAAADI. CDR3 DNA sequence: TGCGCCAGCAGTGAGTCGTCTGGGTGGGCCACTGAAGCTTTCTTT. Amino acids: CASSESSGWATEAFF.

The gene calls are TRBV7-3 and TRBJ2-3; TRBD2 is a possible D gene (5 bases). The CDR3 has 16 residues. Trimming removed 0 bases from V and 0 bases from J, with 10 bases in between. Germline lookup yields CDR1 SGHTA and CDR2 FQGTGA. The CDR3 nucleotides are TGTGCCAGCAGCTTAACCCCGGGAACTAGCACAGATACGCAGTATTTT. It specifies CASSLTPGTSTDTQYF.

The chain joins TRBV24-1 to TRBJ1-5, with 9 positions matching TRBD1. Germline V gene sequence: CDR1 KGHDR, CDR2 SFDVKD. The ends lost 3 bases at V and 5 bases at J; junction bases unmatched: 4. This CDR3 is 15 amino acids long. CDR3 in amino acids: CATSDARQGDQPQHF. The DNA for the CDR3 is TGTGCCACCAGTGATGCCAGACAGGGGGATCAGCCCCAGCATTTT.

The chain has TRBV4-1 and TRBJ2-1; D call uncertain. The CDR3 contains 14 residues. CDR1 and CDR2 from the germline V gene are MGHRA and YSYEKL. V lost 4 bases, J lost 10 bases, and 17 bases lay in between. CDR3 residues: CASSLKEQYGEQFF. CDR3 nucleotide sequence: TGCGCCAGCAGCCTGAAAGAACAATACGGGGAGCAGTTCTTC.

This clone was recorded once. This chain links TRBV4-2 with TRBJ2-3; D perhaps matches TRBD2 (7 bases). The germline V gene has CDR1 LGHNA and CDR2 YNFKEQ. Trimming removed 0 bases at V and 4 bases at J, with 14 bases between. The CDR3 runs 16 residues. The CDR3 reads CASSQEGGASADTQYF. The CDR3 region has the DNA TGTGCCAGCAGCCAAGAAGGGGGGGCCTCCGCAGATACGCAGTATTTT.

The chain employs TRBV7-2 and TRBJ1-2; TRBD1 agrees at 9 bases. The V gene end was trimmed by 2 bases and the J gene end by 6 bases; junction bases not matched to a gene: 16. From germline, CDR1 is SGHTA and CDR2 FQGNSA. The CDR3 covers 18 residues. CDR3 in DNA: TGTGCCAGCAGCTTAAATCCCACAGGACAGGGGCGTAAGGATGGCTACACCTTC. Its translation: CASSLNPTGQGRKDGYTF.

The rearrangement joins TRBV9 to TRBJ2-7; D not certain. Germline CDR1 and CDR2: SGDLS and YYNGEE. V lost 0 bases to trimming and J lost 5 bases, with 15 bases between them. The CDR3 length is 15 residues. In nucleotides, the CDR3 is TGTGCCAGCAGCGTAGCGTCAGGTGGTACGAACGAGCAGTACTTC. Residues: CASSVASGGTNEQYF.

The V and J genes are TRBV7-2 and TRBJ1-2; 8 bases align to TRBD1. The CDR3 totals 15 residues. Germline CDR1 and CDR2: SGHTA and FQGNSA. V lost 5 bases and J lost 4; bases outside the gene matches: 9. CDR3 protein: CASSITGQAGYGYTF. DNA for the CDR3: TGTGCCAGCAGCATCACGGGACAGGCAGGCTATGGCTACACCTTC.

This rearrangement joins TRBV9 to TRBJ2-1; D uncertain. This CDR3 comprises 15 residues. The germline V gene encodes CDR1 SGDLS and CDR2 YYNGEE. V lost 4 bases, J lost 0 bases, and 11 bases lay in between. The CDR3 loop reads CASSPTTSSYNEQFF. DNA for the CDR3: TGTGCCAGCAGCCCCACTACCAGCTCCTACAATGAGCAGTTCTTC.

Here the CDR3 reads CASSPSPGRGSSYEQYF. In nucleotides, the CDR3 is TGTGCCAGCAGCCCCTCCCCCGGACGGGGAAGCTCCTACGAGCAGTACTTC. This chain connects TRBV9 to TRBJ2-7; the D gene is possibly TRBD2 (5 bases). The V end lost 4 bases, the J end lost 0 bases, and 20 bases lay between the germline ends. Germline V gene lookup returns CDR1 SGDLS and CDR2 YYNGEE. The CDR3 runs to 17 residues.

CDR3 bases: TGCGCCAGCAGCCAAGATTGGGGGACAGAAAGCAATCAGCCCCAGCATTTT. It translates to CASSQDWGTESNQPQHF. This chain uses TRBV4-3 with TRBJ1-5, with TRBD1 identical over 7 bases. The CDR3 spans 17 residues. From germline, CDR1 is LGHNA and CDR2 YSLEER. The J segment lost 1 base and the V segment lost 0 bases, leaving 6 bases of the junction unmatched.

The chain employs TRBV5-1 and TRBJ2-3, with 8 bases identical to TRBD2. With V trimmed by 2 bases and J by 4 bases, 9 bases remained unmatched. The CDR3 runs 16 residues. The germline V gene has CDR1 SGHRS and CDR2 YFSETQ. CDR3 bases: TGCGCCAGCAGCTTCTCACTAGCGGCCGGCCCAGATACGCAGTATTTT. Encoded protein: CASSFSLAAGPDTQYF.